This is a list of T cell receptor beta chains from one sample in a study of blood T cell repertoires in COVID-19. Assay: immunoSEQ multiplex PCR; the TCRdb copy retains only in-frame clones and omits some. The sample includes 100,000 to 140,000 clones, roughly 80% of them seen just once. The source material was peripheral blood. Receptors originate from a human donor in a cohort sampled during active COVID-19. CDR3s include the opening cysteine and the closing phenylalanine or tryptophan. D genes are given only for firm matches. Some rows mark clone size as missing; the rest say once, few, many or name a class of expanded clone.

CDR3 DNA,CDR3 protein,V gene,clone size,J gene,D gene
TGTGCCTCTAGCGGCAGGGAGACCCAGTACTTC,CASSGRETQYF,TRBV30,NA,TRBJ2-5,TRBD2
TGTGCCAGCAGCGCCGGAGCTAGCGGCCTCTTCAGGGAGCAGTTCTTC,CASSAGASGLFREQFF,TRBV7-2,NA,TRBJ2-1,TRBD2
TGTGCCAGCAGCTGGGACAGGGGTTTAGAAGCTTTCTTT,CASSWDRGLEAFF,TRBV11-2,NA,TRBJ1-1,TRBD1
TGCAGCGTTTCACAGGGGGGAGGCTACGAGCAGTACTTC,CSVSQGGGYEQYF,TRBV29-1,once,TRBJ2-7,TRBD1
TGTGCCTGGAGAGGTTTCGGGGGCACTGAAGCTTTCTTT,CAWRGFGGTEAFF,TRBV30,few,TRBJ1-1,NA
TGCAGCGTTGGCGGGACTAGTGGTACCGGGGAGCTGTTTTTT,CSVGGTSGTGELFF,TRBV29-1,NA,TRBJ2-2,TRBD2
TGTGCCAGCAGTTCCGGGGGGTTTCCCAATCAGCCCCAGCATTTT,CASSSGGFPNQPQHF,TRBV6-5,NA,TRBJ1-5,NA
TGCGCCAGCAGGTCCCAGAATGAGCAGTTCTTC,CASRSQNEQFF,TRBV5-1,NA,TRBJ2-1,NA
TGCGCCAGCAGCCAAAAACTAGCGGGATCTTACGAGCAGTACTTC,CASSQKLAGSYEQYF,TRBV4-1,NA,TRBJ2-7,TRBD2
TGCGCCAGCTCCCGCATGGGACTAGCATTGACCGGGGAGCTGTTTTTT,CASSRMGLALTGELFF,TRBV4-1,once,TRBJ2-2,TRBD2
TGTGCCAGTAGTATTGAAGTGGGCGAGCAGTTCTTC,CASSIEVGEQFF,TRBV19,NA,TRBJ2-1,NA
TGTGCCAGCAAAACGGTCTTAGCTGAGAGAAGGGCTTTCTTT,CASKTVLAERRAFF,TRBV27,NA,TRBJ1-1,NA
TGTGCCAGCAGCCAACTATTGATCAGGGATAAGGGTGAGCAGTTCTTC,CASSQLLIRDKGEQFF,TRBV7-3,NA,TRBJ2-1,NA
TGTGCCAGCAGCTCCTCGACAGGGCGAGGCTACACCTTC,CASSSSTGRGYTF,TRBV7-3,NA,TRBJ1-2,TRBD1
TGTGCCAGCAGTGAAGTAGAAGAGACCCAGTACTTC,CASSEVEETQYF,TRBV2,NA,TRBJ2-5,NA
TGCGCCAGCAGCCGTGAAGGGGACAGGCCGTTCTCTGGAAACACCATATATTTT,CASSREGDRPFSGNTIYF,TRBV4-3,few,TRBJ1-3,TRBD1
TGTGCCAGCAGCCCAGGCGGGAGGAACTACGAGCAGTACTTC,CASSPGGRNYEQYF,TRBV3-1/TRBV3-2,NA,TRBJ2-7,TRBD2
TGTGCTAGTGGTCCAGGACAGGGAATGAACACTGAAGCTTTCTTT,CASGPGQGMNTEAFF,TRBV12-5,NA,TRBJ1-1,TRBD1
TGCGCCAGCAGCGCGGGGGGACAGTTGAATGAAAAACTGTTTTTT,CASSAGGQLNEKLFF,TRBV5-1,NA,TRBJ1-4,TRBD1
TGTGCCAGCAGTTACTTGGCAGGGGGCTACAATGAGCAGTTCTTC,CASSYLAGGYNEQFF,TRBV6-2/TRBV6-3,NA,TRBJ2-1,TRBD1
TGTGCCAGCAGTTGGACTAGCTATGAGCAGTTCTTC,CASSWTSYEQFF,TRBV5-4,many,TRBJ2-1,TRBD2
TGCAGTGCTAGTAAAGCGGGAAAAGGTCGCAATGAGCAGTTCTTC,CSASKAGKGRNEQFF,TRBV20-1,NA,TRBJ2-1,TRBD2
TGCGCCAGCAGCCTCCCAGGCGCTGCTAGCGGGAGGGCCGGGGAGACCCAGTACTTC,CASSLPGAASGRAGETQYF,TRBV4-1,NA,TRBJ2-5,TRBD2
TGTGCCAGCAGCCCTGGGGGGGGCCTCCCGTACGAGCAGTACTTC,CASSPGGGLPYEQYF,TRBV4-2,NA,TRBJ2-7,NA
TGTGCCAGCTCACCACAGTTATCTATGAACACTGAAGCTTTCTTT,CASSPQLSMNTEAFF,TRBV18,NA,TRBJ1-1,NA
TGTGCCATCAGTGACCTCCGTTCAGTGCAGGTGGCAGATACGCAGTATTTT,CAISDLRSVQVADTQYF,TRBV10-3,few,TRBJ2-3,NA
TGTGCCAGTACCTCGGGACAGGGGAACACCGGGGAGCTGTTTTTT,CASTSGQGNTGELFF,TRBV19,NA,TRBJ2-2,TRBD1
TGTGCCAGCAGTCAGTATACAGGGGCAGACTACAATGAGCAGTTCTTC,CASSQYTGADYNEQFF,TRBV25-1,NA,TRBJ2-1,TRBD1
TGTGCCAGCACTGGACAGTACATGAACACTGAAGCTTTCTTT,CASTGQYMNTEAFF,TRBV25-1,few,TRBJ1-1,NA
TGTGCCAGCAGCTTAGGGACTCCCCCCAATGAGCAGTTCTTC,CASSLGTPPNEQFF,TRBV7-2,few,TRBJ2-1,NA
TGCGCCAGCAGCAAAGGACAGGGGATTGAAAAACTGTTTTTT,CASSKGQGIEKLFF,TRBV5-1,NA,TRBJ1-4,TRBD1
TGCGCCAGCAGCCAAGCCGGGACAAACAATGAGCAGTTCTTC,CASSQAGTNNEQFF,TRBV4-3,NA,TRBJ2-1,NA
TGTGCCAGCAGCGTCGGGGGGAACACTAATGAAAAACTGTTTTTT,CASSVGGNTNEKLFF,TRBV9,NA,TRBJ1-4,NA
TGTGCCAGCAGCTTCACGGGAGACACAGATACGCAGTATTTT,CASSFTGDTDTQYF,TRBV7-8,NA,TRBJ2-3,NA
TGCAGCGTGGGGCAGGACTACAACTATGGCTACACCTTC,CSVGQDYNYGYTF,TRBV29-1,few,TRBJ1-2,NA
TGTGCCAGCAGCGTAGGACTAGCGGGAGGATCTGTGAATGAGCAGTTCTTC,CASSVGLAGGSVNEQFF,TRBV9,NA,TRBJ2-1,TRBD2
TGCGCCAGCAGCGTACAGGGGGCGGACACAGATACGCAGTATTTT,CASSVQGADTDTQYF,TRBV5-1,few,TRBJ2-3,TRBD1
TGTGCCAGCAGCCAACTAGGAGCGGGAGTAGGCGGGGAGCTGTTTTTT,CASSQLGAGVGGELFF,TRBV3-1/TRBV3-2,NA,TRBJ2-2,TRBD2
TGTGCCAGCACTTCGAGGTCCACTGGAAACACCATATATTTT,CASTSRSTGNTIYF,TRBV28,NA,TRBJ1-3,NA
TGTGCCAGCAGCCAAGGGGCGGGACAGGGTTCCACTGAAGCTTTCTTT,CASSQGAGQGSTEAFF,TRBV3-1/TRBV3-2,NA,TRBJ1-1,TRBD1
TGTGCCTGGAGTGTACTGGGGGACAGGGGGCGTGGGGGCGCTGAAGCTTTCTTT,CAWSVLGDRGRGGAEAFF,TRBV30,NA,TRBJ1-1,TRBD1
TGTGCCAGCAGCCAAGAGAACAGGTATACGGTCGGTAACTATGGCTACACCTTC,CASSQENRYTVGNYGYTF,TRBV4-2,NA,TRBJ1-2,NA
TGTGCCAGCAGCCGAACAGGGGTAGGATATGGCTACACCTTC,CASSRTGVGYGYTF,TRBV6-6,NA,TRBJ1-2,TRBD1
TGTGCCAGCAGCTTGGAGGGGACACGGTCGCCCACATTGCCCCAGCATTTT,CASSLEGTRSPTLPQHF,TRBV5-5,NA,TRBJ1-5,NA
TGTGCCAGCAAGATAGTTGGGGGAGGGCCCCCCTACGAGCAGTACTTC,CASKIVGGGPPYEQYF,TRBV2,once,TRBJ2-7,TRBD2
TGTGCCAGCAGCTTAGGACTAGCGGGAGTTTATGACAAAAACATTCAGTACTTC,CASSLGLAGVYDKNIQYF,TRBV7-2,NA,TRBJ2-4,TRBD2
TGTGCCAGCAGCGCCGGAGAGCCCCAGCATTTT,CASSAGEPQHF,TRBV6-2/TRBV6-3,NA,TRBJ1-5,NA
TGTGCCAGCAGCCAAGTATTGACAGTGAACACTGAAGCTTTCTTT,CASSQVLTVNTEAFF,TRBV3-1/TRBV3-2,few,TRBJ1-1,NA
TGTGCCAGCTCACCAACGATGGGGCTAGACATTCAGTACTTC,CASSPTMGLDIQYF,TRBV18,NA,TRBJ2-4,NA
TGTGCCAGCAGCTTAGGAGCGGGAGAAAATTACGAGCAGTACTTC,CASSLGAGENYEQYF,TRBV7-6,NA,TRBJ2-7,TRBD2
TGTGCCAGCAGCTTAGGGGCATTAGCGGGAGGGGGTAGGAATGAGCAGTTCTTC,CASSLGALAGGGRNEQFF,TRBV7-2,once,TRBJ2-1,TRBD2